This entry lists 14 T cell receptor beta chains sequenced from one sample in a study of STAT3 mutations in large granular lymphocyte leukemia. Antigens of these TCRs are unknown. Study outcomes and limitations: Every T-LGLL patient had at least one immunodominant TCRbeta clonotype.

Profiled with immunoSEQ multiplex PCR; TCRdb holds only in-frame clones, not every one. Of tens of thousands of clones listed, more than 60% were seen once; the top ten hold approximately 31%. The sample comprised peripheral blood mononuclear cells. These receptors all stem from a woman aged 45-59 years with T-cell large granular lymphocyte leukemia. Some clones in this sample may be carry-over from other donors' samples.

The chain uses TRBV29-1 and TRBJ2-3, with 10 positions matching TRBD2. V lost 6 bases to trimming and J lost 2 bases; unmatched junction nucleotides: 5. Germline values: CDR1 SQVTM, CDR2 ANQGSEA. This CDR3 spans 14 amino acids. The CDR3 nucleotides are TGCAGCGTCTTACTAGCGGGATTCACAGATACGCAGTATTTT. Translated, it gives CSVLLAGFTDTQYF.

This sequence joins TRBV27 and TRBJ2-1, with D possibly being TRBD2 (6 bases). Germline CDR1 is MNHEY and CDR2 is SMNVEV (reference sequence). With 3 bases removed from V and 7 bases from J, the gap between germline ends came to 10 bases. This CDR3 contains 13 residues. The CDR3 DNA is TGTGCCAGCAGTTTCGGGAGCAGGAATGAGCAGTTCTTC. As protein: CASSFGSRNEQFF.

V is TRBV18 and J is TRBJ2-3; no reliable D call. V dropped 3 bases and J dropped 6 bases, with 10 bases sitting between them. The CDR3 is 13 residues long. Germline CDR1 KGHSH, CDR2 LQKENI. The CDR3 loop is CASSPRLGDTQYF. The CDR3 nucleotides are TGTGCCAGCTCACCTCGACTTGGGGATACGCAGTATTTT. The complete variable domain, with remaining parts taken from reference TRBV18 and TRBJ2-3, reads NAGVMQNPRHLVRRRGQEARLRCSPMKGHSHVYWYRQLPEEGLKFMVYLQKENIIDESGMPKERFSAEFPKEGPSILRIQQVVRGDSAAYFCASSPRLGDTQYFGPGTRLTVL.

V usage is TRBV6-6 and J usage is TRBJ1-1, with D perhaps TRBD1 (6 bases). The CDR3 totals 16 residues. V lost 6 bases and J 0 bases, leaving 17 bases between the germline ends. Germline CDR1 reads MNHNY; CDR2 reads SVGAGI (reference sequence). This CDR3 reads CASRTGQLVLNTEAFF. CDR3 DNA: TGTGCCAGCAGGACGGGACAACTAGTTCTGAACACTGAAGCTTTCTTT.

This clone was observed a handful of times. This sequence joins TRBV2 and TRBJ2-1; D gene unclear. This CDR3 spans 12 amino acids. V lost 4 bases and J 9 bases, leaving 10 bases between the germline ends. CDR1 is SNHLY and CDR2 is FYNNEI in the germline V gene. The CDR3 spells CASSAPPSEQFF. The CDR3 DNA reads TGTGCCAGCAGTGCGCCACCGAGTGAGCAGTTCTTC. The variable domain in full, completed from reference TRBV2 and TRBJ2-1, reads EPEVTQTPSHQVTQMGQEVILRCVPISNHLYFYWYRQILGQKVEFLVSFYNNEISEKSEIFDDQFSVERPDGSNFTLKIRSTKLEDSAMYFCASSAPPSEQFFGPGTRLTVL.

The CDR3 sequence: CASSRQGINQPQHF. CDR3 nucleotide sequence: TGTGCCAGCAGTCGACAGGGGATCAATCAGCCCCAGCATTTT. The chain combines TRBV6-5 with TRBJ1-5; 8 bases are a match to TRBD1. V shed 5 bases and J 3 bases; nucleotides not matched to a gene: 3. Germline V gene sequence: CDR1 MNHEY, CDR2 SVGAGI. The CDR3 runs 14 residues.

V and J are TRBV6-6 and TRBJ2-7; possibly TRBD1 for D (5 bases). Trimming shortened V by 8 bases and J by 0 bases, and 17 bases separated the two germline ends. Germline CDR1 MNHNY, CDR2 SVGAGI (reference sequence). There are 15 residues in the CDR3. The CDR3 reads CASGTDKSPSYEQYF. Here the CDR3 DNA reads TGTGCCAGCGGAACGGACAAATCTCCCTCCTACGAGCAGTACTTC.

The J gene is TRBJ2-1, the V gene TRBV15; tentative D call: TRBD1 (5 bases). This CDR3 is 14 amino acids long. Per germline, CDR1 LNHNV and CDR2 YYDKDF (reference sequence). Between the trimmed V and J ends, which lost 0 bases and 8 bases, there was a span of 11 bases. For the CDR3, the DNA is TGTGCCACCAGCAGAGAAGCAGGGTTCGATGAGCAGTTCTTC. Amino acid sequence: CATSREAGFDEQFF.

This clone turned up a few times. The genes are TRBV7-2 and TRBJ1-5; possibly TRBD1 for D (5 bases). Germline CDR1 and CDR2: SGHTA and FQGNSA. The V and J ends lost 5 bases and 7 bases respectively, with 12 bases between them. This CDR3 is 13 amino acids long. CDR3 in DNA: TGTGCCAGCAGCCCAGGGATCGGACAGCCCCAGCATTTT. It is translated as CASSPGIGQPQHF.

The chain joins TRBV27 to TRBJ2-7, with D uncertain. Trimming removed 0 bases from V and 3 bases from J, with 9 bases in between. Germline CDR1 MNHEY, CDR2 SMNVEV (reference sequence). This CDR3 has 14 amino acids. The CDR3 DNA follows: TGTGCCAGCAGTTTATCAGGACCAGGCTACGAGCAGTACTTC. Translating gives CASSLSGPGYEQYF.

V usage is TRBV7-2 and J usage is TRBJ2-2; D possibly corresponds to TRBD1 (6 bases). CDR1 is SGHTA and CDR2 is FQGNSA in the germline V gene. This CDR3 has 15 residues. V was cut by 5 bases and J by 0 bases, with 10 bases left in between. This CDR3 reads CASSRGQTNTGELFF. Written as DNA, the CDR3 is TGTGCCAGCAGCCGCGGACAGACGAACACCGGGGAGCTGTTTTTT.

The chain uses TRBV19 and TRBJ1-4; 7 bases are shared with TRBD1. CDR3 length equals 17 residues. Per germline, CDR1 LNHDA and CDR2 SQIVND (reference sequence). V lost 6 bases, J lost 0 bases, and 10 bases stayed unmatched. The CDR3 region is CASSQQGKGTTNEKLFF. The DNA for the CDR3 is TGTGCCAGTAGCCAACAGGGGAAAGGGACAACTAATGAAAAACTGTTTTTT. Drawing the rest from reference TRBV19 and TRBJ1-4, the complete variable domain is DGGITQSPKYLFRKEGQNVTLSCEQNLNHDAMYWYRQDPGQGLRLIYYSQIVNDFQKGDIAEGYSVSREKKESFPLTVTSAQKNPTAFYLCASSQQGKGTTNEKLFFGSGTQLSVL.

The gene calls are TRBV16 and TRBJ2-3, with unresolved D. The CDR3 sequence is 14 residues long. The V gene lost 2 bases and the J gene lost 2 bases, with 8 bases spanning the gap. The V gene's germline CDR1 is KGHSY and CDR2 FQNENV. CDR3 bases: TGTGCCAGCAGCCAAGATCTACTCACAGATACGCAGTATTTT. This gives the protein CASSQDLLTDTQYF.

This chain's CDR3 is CASSPNTDYEQYF. The CDR3 DNA reads TGTGCCAGCAGCCCTAACACAGACTACGAGCAGTACTTC. The chain recombines TRBV7-8 with TRBJ2-7; D not resolved. This CDR3 is 13 amino acids long. V gave up 5 bases and J gave up 3 bases, with 11 bases separating them. Germline values: CDR1 SGHVS, CDR2 FQNEAQ.